Shown below are 12 T cell receptor beta chains from a single sample sequenced in a study of blood T cell repertoires in COVID-19. Sequenced by immunoSEQ multiplex PCR; TCRdb stores in-frame clones only, minus some. Of fewer than 100,000 clones listed, about 89% were seen once; the top ten hold around 10%. Sequencing was performed on peripheral blood. The receptor source for this set is a man between 45 and 60 years old with acute or convalescent COVID-19.

V gene TRBV28 combines with J gene TRBJ2-7, with D maybe TRBD2 (6 bases). The CDR3 extends over 17 amino acids. V was cut by 2 bases and J by 0 bases, with 17 bases left in between. Germline values: CDR1 MDHEN, CDR2 SYDVKM. CDR3 protein: CASSLALPGGYSYEQYF. CDR3 DNA: TGTGCCAGCAGTTTAGCCCTCCCTGGGGGGTACTCCTACGAGCAGTACTTC.

V gene TRBV18 combines with J gene TRBJ2-4; D ambiguous. The ends were cut back, 4 bases at V and 0 bases at J, with 4 bases in the middle. The CDR3 has 13 amino acids. CDR1 and CDR2 from the germline V gene are KGHSH and LQKENI. CDR3 region: CASSLLAKNIQYF. The CDR3 region has the DNA TGTGCCAGCTCACTCCTAGCCAAAAACATTCAGTACTTC.

The table lists this clone with a few counts. The rearrangement links TRBV30 to TRBJ1-5, with D hard to call. The CDR3 is 17 amino acids. Germline V gene sequence: CDR1 GTSNPN, CDR2 SVGIG (reference sequence). V dropped 0 bases and J dropped 1 base, with 16 bases sitting between them. CDR3 protein: CAWSVNLMRASNQPQHF. CDR3 sequence (DNA): TGTGCCTGGAGTGTAAATCTAATGCGGGCCAGCAATCAGCCCCAGCATTTT. Together with reference TRBV30 and TRBJ1-5, the CDR3 gives the full variable domain: SQTIHQWPATLVQPVGSPLSLECTVEGTSNPNLYWYRQAAGRGLQLLFYSVGIGQISSEVPQNLSASRPQDRQFILSSKKLLLSDSGFYLCAWSVNLMRASNQPQHFGDGTRLSIL.

The table lists this clone with a count of one. V usage is TRBV14 and J usage is TRBJ2-3; TRBD2 agrees at 9 bases. Germline V lookup: CDR1 SGHDN, CDR2 FVKESK. There are 16 residues in the CDR3. Trimming at V came to 4 bases and at J to 3 bases, leaving 8 bases not matched to a gene. The CDR3 here is CASSPVAGVWTDTQYF. In nucleotides, the CDR3 is TGTGCCAGCAGCCCAGTAGCGGGAGTGTGGACAGATACGCAGTATTTT.

The chain combines TRBV4-2 with TRBJ2-7; TRBD2 matches 9 bases. The CDR3 runs 17 residues. In germline, CDR1 is LGHNA, CDR2 YNFKEQ. With 0 bases clipped from V and 6 bases from J, the junction kept 12 bases outside the gene matches. CDR3 nucleotides: TGTGCCAGCAGCCAAGATCTACTTGCGGGGGGGAGTGGCGAGCAGTACTTC. Translated, it gives CASSQDLLAGGSGEQYF.

This clone came up once. This sequence joins TRBV7-6 and TRBJ2-1, with 13 bases aligning to TRBD2. The junction had 14 bases not matched to a gene; V was cut back by 6 bases and J by 9 bases. The germline V gene encodes CDR1 SGHVS and CDR2 FNYEAQ. This CDR3 comprises 17 residues. The CDR3 loop is CASSIGGTSGRASEQFF. DNA for the CDR3: TGTGCCAGCAGTATCGGGGGAACTAGCGGGAGGGCGAGTGAGCAGTTCTTC.

V and J are TRBV3-1 (or the pseudogene TRBV3-2) and TRBJ1-6; 9 nucleotides line up with TRBD1. Germline values: CDR1 LGHDT, CDR2 YNNKEL (reference sequence). The CDR3 has 16 residues. The V segment lost 4 bases and the J segment 8 bases; nucleotides outside the gene matches: 9. The CDR3 loop is CASSREGQGMYSPLHF. The CDR3 nucleotides are TGTGCCAGCAGCCGAGAAGGACAGGGGATGTATTCACCCCTCCACTTT.

The V and J genes are TRBV20-1 and TRBJ1-5; D call uncertain. V was pared by 3 bases and J by 4 bases, with 7 bases between. Germline V gives CDR1 DFQATT, CDR2 SNEGSKA (reference sequence). The CDR3 loop spans 12 amino acids. The CDR3 here is CSASQANQPQHF. The CDR3 nucleotides are TGCAGTGCTAGTCAGGCAAATCAGCCCCAGCATTTT.

This clone was counted a few times. The chain employs TRBV7-3 and TRBJ1-2; 8 nucleotides match TRBD1. After removal of 2 bases from V and 8 bases from J, the junction contained 13 bases not matched to a gene. In germline, CDR1 is SGHTA, CDR2 FQGTGA. The CDR3 runs to 16 residues. This CDR3 reads CASSLQPSTGEEGYTF. DNA for the CDR3: TGTGCCAGCAGCTTACAACCCTCGACAGGGGAAGAGGGCTACACCTTC.

The chain employs TRBV3-1 (or the pseudogene TRBV3-2) and TRBJ1-4, with D hard to call. CDR3 size: 17 residues. Trimming pared 0 bases from V and 4 bases from J, leaving 15 bases between. CDR1 LGHDT and CDR2 YNNKEL come from the germline V gene (reference sequence). The CDR3 coding sequence is TGTGCCAGCAGCCAAGAGGAGGAGGGTCTGCTTAATGAAAAACTGTTTTTT. This codes for CASSQEEEGLLNEKLFF.

The rearrangement uses TRBV6-6 and TRBJ1-2; 9 bases are a match to TRBD1. The CDR3 is 12 amino acids. Trimming took 5 bases from V and 8 from J; bases not matched to a gene: 3. Germline V gene sequence: CDR1 MNHNY, CDR2 SVGAGI (reference sequence). The CDR3, as DNA: TGTGCCAGCAGTCCGGACAGGGGAGGCTACACCTTC. Its protein is CASSPDRGGYTF.

The chain joins TRBV19 to TRBJ2-7; TRBD2 matches 13 bases. The CDR3 spans 16 residues. The V gene's germline CDR1 is LNHDA and CDR2 SQIVND (reference sequence). V shed 5 bases and J 1 base; nucleotides not matched to a gene: 5. CDR3 sequence: CASSPGGLAGSYEQYF. CDR3 nucleotides: TGTGCCAGTAGTCCTGGGGGACTAGCGGGGTCCTACGAGCAGTACTTC.